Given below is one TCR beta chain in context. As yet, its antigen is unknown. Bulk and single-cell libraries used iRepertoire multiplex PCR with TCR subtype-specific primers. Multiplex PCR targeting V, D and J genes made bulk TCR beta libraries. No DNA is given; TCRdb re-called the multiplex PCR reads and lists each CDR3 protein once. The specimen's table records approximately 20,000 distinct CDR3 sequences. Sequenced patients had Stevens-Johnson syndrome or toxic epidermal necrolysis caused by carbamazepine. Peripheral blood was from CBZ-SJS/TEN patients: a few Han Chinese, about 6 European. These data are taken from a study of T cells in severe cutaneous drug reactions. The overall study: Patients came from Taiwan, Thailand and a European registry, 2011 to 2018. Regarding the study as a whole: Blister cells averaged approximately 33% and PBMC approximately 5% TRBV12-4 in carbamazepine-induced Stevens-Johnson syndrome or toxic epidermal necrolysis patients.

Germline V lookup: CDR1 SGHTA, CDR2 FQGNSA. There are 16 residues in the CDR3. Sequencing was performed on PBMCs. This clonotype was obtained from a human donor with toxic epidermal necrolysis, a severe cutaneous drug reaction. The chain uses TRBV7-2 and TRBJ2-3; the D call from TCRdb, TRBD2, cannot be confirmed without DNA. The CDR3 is CASSLVGAGDSNTQYF.